This TCR beta chain derives from a study of Tregs in tolerant kidney transplant recipients. Study-level background: The nonmyeloablative bone marrow transplants came from related graft donors, with transient mixed chimerism. Study-level results: Expanding Tregs on activated donor B cells appeared to best identify donor-specific TCRbeta clones. The small number of patients limits these findings pending further validation.

Data came from immunoSEQ multiplex PCR; TCRdb stores just in-frame clones and leaves some out. The table lists 48,000 or so clones. About this clone itself: Its antigen remains unknown.

CD4+CD25+CD127- Tregs, CD4+CD25- non-Tregs, CD4 and CD8 cells were sorted. This receptor was obtained from a human donor who received a combined kidney and bone marrow transplant. This sample comprised CD4+ T cells from blood, obtained before the transplant.

CDR3 in amino acids: CASSLDGTGGGANVLTF. The DNA read from the CDR3 is TGCGCCAGCAGCTTGGATGGGACAGGGGGAGGGGCCAACGTC. This sequence joins TRBV5-1 and TRBJ2-6; TRBD1 matches 11 bases. The read stops 3 residues short of the end of the CDR3; the missing end is completed from the germline J gene. V was clipped by 0 bases and J by 4 bases; unmatched bases: 3. This CDR3 has 17 residues. Germline-derived CDR1 and CDR2 are SGHRS and YFSETQ.